This TCR beta chain was observed in a study of T cells in Graves' hyperthyroidism and ophthalmopathy. Graves' hyperthyroidism without ophthalmopathy progression within 18 months was termed stable. Diagnosing involved the use of clinical symptoms, serum thyroxine and TRAb, thyroid ultrasound and orbital computed tomography. A word on this clonotype: Its antigen is not known.

Whole-study results and caveats: Appearing also in blood were most of the thyroid clonotypes expanded above 0.001.

The investigators amplified TCR beta CDR3 regions from RNA transcripts. When the TCR CDR3 underwent first-round RT-PCR, the HTBI primer set was used. MiXCR was run by TCRdb on the multiplex PCR reads, yielding one entry per CDR3 protein. The table shows 600,000 or so distinct CDR3 sequences, with 46% occurring only once. The sequenced sample was peripheral blood or thyroid tissue (not recorded which). The TCR sequence derives from a woman under 30 with Graves' hyperthyroidism.

In DNA form, the CDR3 reads TGTGCCAGCAGTGAAGGGCCGGGCCCTAATTCACCCCTCCACTTT. It specifies CASSEGPGPNSPLHF. The chain joins TRBV25-1 to TRBJ1-6; D is unresolved. The CDR3 extends over 15 amino acids. Trimming took off 2 bases at V and 6 bases at J, with 11 bases between the two ends. Germline V gene data show CDR1 as MGHDK and CDR2 as SYGVNS. Full variable domain (rest looked up from reference TRBV25-1 and TRBJ1-6): EADIYQTPRYLVIGTGKKITLECSQTMGHDKMYWYQQDPGMELHLIHYSYGVNSTEKGDLSSESTVSRIRTEHFPLTLESARPSHTSQYLCASSEGPGPNSPLHFGNGTRLTVT.